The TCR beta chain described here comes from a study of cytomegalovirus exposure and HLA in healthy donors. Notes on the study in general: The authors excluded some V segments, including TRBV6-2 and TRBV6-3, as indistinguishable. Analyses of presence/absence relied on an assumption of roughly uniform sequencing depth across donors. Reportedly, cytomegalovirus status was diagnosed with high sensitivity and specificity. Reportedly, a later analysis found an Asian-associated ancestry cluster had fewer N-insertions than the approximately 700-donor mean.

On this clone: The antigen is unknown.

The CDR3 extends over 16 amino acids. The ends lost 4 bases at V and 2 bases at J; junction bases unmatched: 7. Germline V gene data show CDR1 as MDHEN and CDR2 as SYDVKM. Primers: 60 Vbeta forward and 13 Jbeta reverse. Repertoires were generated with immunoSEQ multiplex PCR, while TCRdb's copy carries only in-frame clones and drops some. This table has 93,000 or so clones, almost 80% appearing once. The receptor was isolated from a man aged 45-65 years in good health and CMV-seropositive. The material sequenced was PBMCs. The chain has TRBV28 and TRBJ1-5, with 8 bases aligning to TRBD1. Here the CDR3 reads CASSWTGWNGNQPQHF. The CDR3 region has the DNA TGTGCCAGCAGTTGGACAGGGTGGAATGGCAATCAGCCCCAGCATTTT.